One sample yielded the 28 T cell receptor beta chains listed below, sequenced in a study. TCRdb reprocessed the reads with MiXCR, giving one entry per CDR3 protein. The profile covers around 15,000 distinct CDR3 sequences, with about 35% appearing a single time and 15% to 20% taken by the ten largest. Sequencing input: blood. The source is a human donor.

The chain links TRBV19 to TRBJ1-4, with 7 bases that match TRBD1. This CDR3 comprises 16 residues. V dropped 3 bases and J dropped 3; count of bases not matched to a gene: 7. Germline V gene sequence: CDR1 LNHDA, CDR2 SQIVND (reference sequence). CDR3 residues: CASSIPTGDPNEKLFF. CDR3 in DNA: TGTGCCAGTAGTATCCCCACAGGGGACCCTAATGAAAAACTGTTTTTT.

The CDR3 reads CASSSISGRHGGRAYEQFF. The CDR3 coding sequence is TGTGCCAGCAGTTCGATAAGCGGCCGCCATGGAGGGAGGGCCTATGAGCAGTTCTTC. The chain couples TRBV7-6 to TRBJ2-1; the match to TRBD2 covers 7 bases. The germline CDR1 and CDR2 sequences are SGHVS and FNYEAQ. V was pared by 6 bases and J by 8 bases, with 25 bases of the junction left unmatched. CDR3 size: 19 residues.

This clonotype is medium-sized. The CDR3 is CASSQEGEFTDTQYF. DNA for the CDR3: TGCGCCAGCAGCCAAGAAGGGGAGTTCACAGATACGCAGTATTTT. The chain employs TRBV4-3 and TRBJ2-3; the D call may be TRBD1 or TRBD2 (5 bases each). The germline CDR1 and CDR2 sequences are LGHNA and YSLEER. The CDR3 is made up of 15 amino acids. V was cut by 0 bases and J by 2 bases, with 9 bases left in between.

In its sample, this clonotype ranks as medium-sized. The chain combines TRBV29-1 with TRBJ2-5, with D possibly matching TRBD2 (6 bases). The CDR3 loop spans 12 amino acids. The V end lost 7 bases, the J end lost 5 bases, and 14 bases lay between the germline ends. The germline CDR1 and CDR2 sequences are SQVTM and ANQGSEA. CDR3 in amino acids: CSALGTSETQYF. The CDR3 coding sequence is TGCAGCGCCCTAGGGACTTCGGAGACCCAGTACTTC. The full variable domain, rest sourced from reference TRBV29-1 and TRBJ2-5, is SAVISQKPSRDICQRGTSLTIQCQVDSQVTMMFWYRQQPGQSLTLIATANQGSEATYESGFVIDKFPISRPNLTFSTLTVSNMSPEDSSIYLCSALGTSETQYFGPGTRLLVL.

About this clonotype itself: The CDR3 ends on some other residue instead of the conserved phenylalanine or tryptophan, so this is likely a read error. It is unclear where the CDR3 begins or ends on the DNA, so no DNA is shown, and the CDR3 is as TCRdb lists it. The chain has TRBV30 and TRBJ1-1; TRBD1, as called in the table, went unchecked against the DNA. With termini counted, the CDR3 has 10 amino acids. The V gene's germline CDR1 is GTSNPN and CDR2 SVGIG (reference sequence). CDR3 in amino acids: CAWSPTILRP.

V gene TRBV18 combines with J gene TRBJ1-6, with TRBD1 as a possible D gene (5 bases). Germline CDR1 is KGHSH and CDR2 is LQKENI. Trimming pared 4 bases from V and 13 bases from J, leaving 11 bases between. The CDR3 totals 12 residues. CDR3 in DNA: TGTGCCAGCTCACTGGACACTCGGCCCCTCCACTTT. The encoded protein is CASSLDTRPLHF.

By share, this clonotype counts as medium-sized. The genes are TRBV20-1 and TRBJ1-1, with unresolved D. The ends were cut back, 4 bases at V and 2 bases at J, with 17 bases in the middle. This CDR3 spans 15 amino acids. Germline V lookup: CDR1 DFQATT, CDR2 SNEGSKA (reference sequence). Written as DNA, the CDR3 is TGCAGTGCTACAACGCAGAGTCCGGGCAACACTGAAGCTTTCTTT. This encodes CSATTQSPGNTEAFF.

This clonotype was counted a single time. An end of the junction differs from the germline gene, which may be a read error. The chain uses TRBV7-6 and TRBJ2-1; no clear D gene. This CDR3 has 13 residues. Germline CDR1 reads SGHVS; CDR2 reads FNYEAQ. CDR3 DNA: TGTGCTAGCAGCTTAGGGTCTGTTTATGAGCAGTTCTTC. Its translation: CASSLGSVYEQFF.

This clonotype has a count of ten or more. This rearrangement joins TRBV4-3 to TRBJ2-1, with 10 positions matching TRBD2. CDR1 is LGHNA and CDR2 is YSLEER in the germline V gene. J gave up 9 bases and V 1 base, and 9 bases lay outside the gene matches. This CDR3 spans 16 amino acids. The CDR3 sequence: CASSQGSASGSGEQFF. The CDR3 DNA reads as TGCGCCAGCAGCCAAGGTAGCGCTAGCGGGAGTGGTGAGCAGTTCTTC.

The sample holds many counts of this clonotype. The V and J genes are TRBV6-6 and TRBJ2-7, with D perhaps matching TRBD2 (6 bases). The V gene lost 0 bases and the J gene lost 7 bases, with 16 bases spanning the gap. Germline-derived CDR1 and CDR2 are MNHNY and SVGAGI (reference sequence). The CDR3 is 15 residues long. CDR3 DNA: TGTGCCAGCAGTTACTCGGCGGGAACCTTAACGGAGCAGTACTTC. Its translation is CASSYSAGTLTEQYF.

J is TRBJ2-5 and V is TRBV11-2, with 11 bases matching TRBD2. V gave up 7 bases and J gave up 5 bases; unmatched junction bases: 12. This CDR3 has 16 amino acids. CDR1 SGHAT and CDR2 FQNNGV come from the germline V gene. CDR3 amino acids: CASNSLSGRAGETQYF. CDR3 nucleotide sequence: TGTGCCAGCAACTCCCTTAGCGGGAGGGCAGGGGAGACCCAGTACTTC. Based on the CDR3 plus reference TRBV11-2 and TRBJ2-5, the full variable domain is EAGVAQSPRYKIIEKRQSVAFWCNPISGHATLYWYQQILGQGPKLLIQFQNNGVVDDSQLPKDRFSAERLKGVDSTLKIQPAKLEDSAVYLCASNSLSGRAGETQYFGPGTRLLVL.

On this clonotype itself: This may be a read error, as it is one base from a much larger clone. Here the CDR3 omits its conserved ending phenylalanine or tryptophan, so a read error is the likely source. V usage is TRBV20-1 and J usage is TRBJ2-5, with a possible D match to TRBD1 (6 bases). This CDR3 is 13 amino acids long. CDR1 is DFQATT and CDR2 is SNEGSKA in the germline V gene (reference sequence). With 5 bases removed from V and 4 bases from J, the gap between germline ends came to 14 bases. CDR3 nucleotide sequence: TGCAGTGCTGCGGACAGTATTGGAGAGACCCAGTACGTC. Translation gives CSAADSIGETQYV.

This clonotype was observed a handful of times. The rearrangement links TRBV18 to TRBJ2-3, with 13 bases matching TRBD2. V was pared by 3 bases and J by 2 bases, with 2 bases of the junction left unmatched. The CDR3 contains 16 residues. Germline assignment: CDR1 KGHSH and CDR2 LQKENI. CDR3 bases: TGTGCCAGCTCACCCGGACTAGCGGGAGCCACAGATACGCAGTATTTT. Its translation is CASSPGLAGATDTQYF.

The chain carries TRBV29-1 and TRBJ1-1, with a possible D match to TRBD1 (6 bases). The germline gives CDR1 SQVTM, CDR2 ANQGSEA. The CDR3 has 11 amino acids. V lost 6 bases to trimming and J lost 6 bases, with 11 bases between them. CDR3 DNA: TGCAGCGTCCGGGGGACATCTGAAGCTTTCTTT. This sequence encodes CSVRGTSEAFF.

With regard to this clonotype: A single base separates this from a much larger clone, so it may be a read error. CDR3 amino acids: CASSQDGADGNEQYF. CDR3 coding DNA: TGCGCCAGCAGCCAAGACGGGGCCGACGGCAATGAGCAGTACTTC. This rearrangement joins TRBV4-1 to TRBJ2-7; D could derive from TRBD1 or TRBD2 (5 bases each). CDR3 length equals 15 residues. Per germline, CDR1 MGHRA and CDR2 YSYEKL. V was clipped by 0 bases and J by 7 bases, with 16 bases between them.

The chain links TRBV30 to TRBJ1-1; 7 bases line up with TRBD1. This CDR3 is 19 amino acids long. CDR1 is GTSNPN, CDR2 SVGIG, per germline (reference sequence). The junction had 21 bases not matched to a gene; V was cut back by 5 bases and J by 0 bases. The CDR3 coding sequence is TGTGCCTGGGCCCGCCCCAGTATCCCGGGACAGCCCATGAACACTGAAGCTTTCTTT. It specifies CAWARPSIPGQPMNTEAFF.

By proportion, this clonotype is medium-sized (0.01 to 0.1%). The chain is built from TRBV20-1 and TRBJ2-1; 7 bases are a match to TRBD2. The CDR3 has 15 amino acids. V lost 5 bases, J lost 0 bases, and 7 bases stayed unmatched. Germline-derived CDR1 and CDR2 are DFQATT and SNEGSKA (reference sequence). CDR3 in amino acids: CSAATGTTSYNEQFF. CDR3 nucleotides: TGCAGTGCTGCAACCGGGACTACCTCCTACAATGAGCAGTTCTTC.

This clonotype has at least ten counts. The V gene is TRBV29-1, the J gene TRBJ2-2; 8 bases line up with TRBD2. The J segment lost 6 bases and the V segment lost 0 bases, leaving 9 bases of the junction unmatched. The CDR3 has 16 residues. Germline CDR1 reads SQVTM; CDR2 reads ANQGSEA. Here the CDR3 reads CSVEDLPSGQAGELFF. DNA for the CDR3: TGCAGCGTTGAAGATCTTCCTAGCGGGCAGGCCGGGGAGCTGTTTTTT.

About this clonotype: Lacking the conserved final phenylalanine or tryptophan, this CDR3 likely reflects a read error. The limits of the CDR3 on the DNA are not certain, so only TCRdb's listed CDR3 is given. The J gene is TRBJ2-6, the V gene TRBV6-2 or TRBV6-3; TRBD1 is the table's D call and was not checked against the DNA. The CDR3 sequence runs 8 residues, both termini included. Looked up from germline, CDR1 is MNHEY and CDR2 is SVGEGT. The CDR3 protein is CASSYVDT.

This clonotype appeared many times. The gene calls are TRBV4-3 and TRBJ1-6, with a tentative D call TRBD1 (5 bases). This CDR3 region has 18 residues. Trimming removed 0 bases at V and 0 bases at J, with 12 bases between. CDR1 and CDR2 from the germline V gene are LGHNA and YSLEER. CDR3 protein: CASSQDVRGSSYNSPLHF. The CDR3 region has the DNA TGCGCCAGCAGCCAAGATGTGCGGGGGAGCTCCTATAATTCACCCCTCCACTTT.

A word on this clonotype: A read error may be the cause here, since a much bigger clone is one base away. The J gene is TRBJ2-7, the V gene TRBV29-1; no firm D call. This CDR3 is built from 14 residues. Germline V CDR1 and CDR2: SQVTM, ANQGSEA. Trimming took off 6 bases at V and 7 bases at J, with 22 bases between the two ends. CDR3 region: CSVVGFGPYNEQYF. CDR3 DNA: TGCAGCGTCGTTGGATTCGGTCCCTACAATGAGCAGTACTTC.

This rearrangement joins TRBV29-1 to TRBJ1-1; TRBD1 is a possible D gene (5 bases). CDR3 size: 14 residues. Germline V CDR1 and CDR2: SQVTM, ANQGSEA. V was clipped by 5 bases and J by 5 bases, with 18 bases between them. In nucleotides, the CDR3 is TGCAGCGTTCAACGACCGCTTTGGGGGACTGAAGCTTTCTTT. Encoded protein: CSVQRPLWGTEAFF.

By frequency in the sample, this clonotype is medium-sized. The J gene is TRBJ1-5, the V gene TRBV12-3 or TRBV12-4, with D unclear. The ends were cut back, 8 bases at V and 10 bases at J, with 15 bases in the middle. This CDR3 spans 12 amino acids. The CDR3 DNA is TGTGCCAGCGGTCGGGCATTCGAACCCCAGCATTTT. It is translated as CASGRAFEPQHF.

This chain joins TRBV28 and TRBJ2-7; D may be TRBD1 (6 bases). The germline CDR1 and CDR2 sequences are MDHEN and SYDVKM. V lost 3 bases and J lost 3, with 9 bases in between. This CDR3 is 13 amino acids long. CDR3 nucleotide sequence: TGTGCCAGCAGTTTCAGGGGAGACTACGAGCAGTACTTC. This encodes CASSFRGDYEQYF.

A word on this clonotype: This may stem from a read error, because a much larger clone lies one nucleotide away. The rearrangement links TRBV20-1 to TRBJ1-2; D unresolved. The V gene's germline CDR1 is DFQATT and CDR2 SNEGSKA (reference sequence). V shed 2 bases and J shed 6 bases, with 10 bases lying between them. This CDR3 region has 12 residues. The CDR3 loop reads CSARNSLDGYTF. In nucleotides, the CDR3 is TGCAGTGCTAGAAACAGTCTCGATGGCTACACCTTC.

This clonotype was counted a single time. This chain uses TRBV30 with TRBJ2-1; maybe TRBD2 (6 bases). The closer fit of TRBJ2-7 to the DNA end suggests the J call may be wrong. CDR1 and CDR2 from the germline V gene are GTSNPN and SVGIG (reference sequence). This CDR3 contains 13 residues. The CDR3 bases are TGTGCCATGGAGGGACTGAGCTCCTACGAGCAGTACTTC. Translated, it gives CAMEGLSSYEQYF.

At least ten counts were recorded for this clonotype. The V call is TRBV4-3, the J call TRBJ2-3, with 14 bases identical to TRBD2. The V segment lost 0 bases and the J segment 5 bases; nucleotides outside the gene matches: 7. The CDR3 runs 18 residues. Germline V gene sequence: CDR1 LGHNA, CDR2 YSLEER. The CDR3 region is CASSQDFPGLAGVDTQYF. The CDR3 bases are TGCGCCAGCAGCCAAGACTTCCCGGGACTAGCGGGAGTAGATACGCAGTATTTT.

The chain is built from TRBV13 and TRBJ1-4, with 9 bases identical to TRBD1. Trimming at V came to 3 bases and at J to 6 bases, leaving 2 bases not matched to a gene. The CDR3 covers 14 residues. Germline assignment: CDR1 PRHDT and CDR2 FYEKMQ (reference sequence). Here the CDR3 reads CASSFRDRDEKLFF. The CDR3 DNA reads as TGTGCCAGCAGCTTCCGGGACAGGGATGAAAAACTGTTTTTT.